The 26 T cell receptor beta chains below all came from one sample that was sequenced in a study of neurological immune-mediated disorders. TCRdb processed the 5' RACE reads anew with MiXCR; each CDR3 protein has one entry. This sample has approximately 51,000 distinct CDR3 sequences, with around 3.4% found just once. The source material was PBMCs. The receptors originated from a man in his forties or fifties with multiple sclerosis.

Comments on this clonotype: Lacking the conserved final phenylalanine or tryptophan, this CDR3 likely reflects a read error. The chain joins TRBV5-1 to TRBJ2-1; D gene uncertain. The CDR3 runs 15 residues. V was clipped by 0 bases and J by 4 bases, with 11 bases between them. Germline V lookup: CDR1 SGHRS, CDR2 YFSETQ. The CDR3 nucleotides are TGCGCCAGCAGCTTGGCGTCACACAGTTACAATGAGCAGTTCAAC. Amino acids: CASSLASHSYNEQFN.

This clonotype occurred many times. The J gene is TRBJ1-2, the V gene TRBV5-1; TRBD1 might be the D (6 bases). Between the trimmed V and J ends, which lost 0 bases and 6 bases, there was a span of 18 bases. CDR3 size: 16 residues. Germline-derived CDR1 and CDR2 are SGHRS and YFSETQ. The CDR3 sequence is CASSLDLGHQSNGYTF. CDR3 sequence (DNA): TGCGCCAGCAGCTTGGATTTGGGACACCAGAGCAATGGCTACACCTTC.

A note on this clonotype: One end of the junction varies from germline; a read error may be responsible. The chain links TRBV3-1 to TRBJ1-1; 7 nucleotides match TRBD1. Germline assignment: CDR1 LGHDT and CDR2 YNNKEL (reference sequence). This CDR3 has 16 amino acids. CDR3 DNA sequence: TGTGCCAGCAGCCAGGCCAGGACAGGAGTGAACACTGAAGTTTTCTTT. Translating it yields CASSQARTGVNTEVFF.

This clonotype showed up many times. This chain joins TRBV12-3 or TRBV12-4 and TRBJ1-5; weak D call: TRBD1 (6 bases). Trimming stripped 2 bases from V and 6 bases from J, with 26 bases between. The CDR3 is 19 amino acids. CDR3 loop: CASSLSSIGKGGWGQPQHF. CDR3 sequence (DNA): TGTGCCAGCAGTTTAAGTTCTATCGGGAAAGGGGGTTGGGGTCAGCCCCAGCATTTT.

There are many counts of this clonotype. This chain links TRBV28 with TRBJ2-2, with 12 bases that match TRBD2. The V segment lost 4 bases and the J segment 7 bases; nucleotides outside the gene matches: 10. Per germline, CDR1 MDHEN and CDR2 SYDVKM. The CDR3 runs to 17 residues. The CDR3 nucleotides are TGTGCCAGCAGTTCCCCTAGACTAGCGGGGGTAAACGGGGAGCTGTTTTTT. Amino acids: CASSSPRLAGVNGELFF.

There are many counts of this clonotype. The chain uses TRBV5-5 and TRBJ2-1, with D maybe TRBD1 (5 bases). Trimming pared 0 bases from V and 6 bases from J, leaving 10 bases between. Germline CDR1 SGHKS, CDR2 YYEKEE (reference sequence). The CDR3 extends over 14 amino acids. The CDR3 coding sequence is TGTGCCAGCAGCTTGGTGGGGCGGAGCAATGAGCAGTTCTTC. It is translated as CASSLVGRSNEQFF.

This clonotype was observed many times. This sequence joins TRBV29-1 and TRBJ2-6; 7 bases fit TRBD1. CDR1 is SQVTM and CDR2 is ANQGSEA in the germline V gene. V lost 8 bases, J lost 0 bases, and 16 bases stayed unmatched. The CDR3 sequence is 18 residues long. CDR3 in amino acids: CSTHYRDSPISGANVLTF. CDR3 nucleotides: TGCAGCACACACTATCGGGACAGCCCAATCTCTGGGGCCAACGTCCTGACTTTC.

The table lists this clonotype with many counts. This chain links TRBV6-6 with TRBJ2-3, with 13 bases identical to TRBD2. CDR1 is MNHNY, CDR2 SVGAGI, per germline (reference sequence). The CDR3 totals 18 residues. The V and J ends lost 7 bases and 0 bases, in that order; junction bases with no gene match: 10. The CDR3 here is CASTYRTSGGPSTDTQYF. The CDR3 DNA is TGTGCCAGCACCTATCGGACTAGCGGGGGACCTAGCACAGATACGCAGTATTTT.

This clonotype appeared many times. V is TRBV7-2 and J is TRBJ2-7; the match to TRBD1 covers 11 bases. Germline V lookup: CDR1 SGHTA, CDR2 FQGNSA. This CDR3 has 14 amino acids. V lost 5 bases and J lost 3; bases outside the gene matches: 3. The CDR3 loop is CASSPGTGGYEQYF. The DNA for the CDR3 is TGTGCCAGCAGCCCCGGGACAGGGGGCTACGAGCAGTACTTC. Supplemented by reference TRBV7-2 and TRBJ2-7, the full variable domain reads GAGVSQSPSNKVTEKGKDVELRCDPISGHTALYWYRQSLGQGLEFLIYFQGNSAPDKSGLPSDRFSAERTGGSVSTLTIQRTQQEDSAVYLCASSPGTGGYEQYFGPGTRLTVT.

This clonotype has a handful of counts. This chain uses TRBV29-1 with TRBJ2-3; D might be TRBD2 (6 bases). The CDR3 has 12 residues. Trimming stripped 6 bases from V and 2 bases from J, with 9 bases between. Germline loops: CDR1 SQVTM, CDR2 ANQGSEA. The CDR3 sequence: CSVVAATDTQYF. In DNA form, the CDR3 reads TGCAGCGTAGTAGCGGCCACAGATACGCAGTATTTT.

Ten or more counts support this clonotype. The rearrangement links TRBV6-2 or TRBV6-3 to TRBJ2-3; D is undetermined. CDR1 MNHEY and CDR2 SVGEGT come from the germline V gene. The CDR3 sequence is 14 residues long. Trimming removed 6 bases at V and 5 bases at J, with 15 bases between. CDR3 amino acids: CASSPLSLLDTQYF. CDR3 nucleotide sequence: TGTGCCAGCAGCCCACTATCCCTACTAGATACGCAGTATTTT.

This clonotype has a count of ten or more. This sequence joins TRBV10-3 and TRBJ2-2; possibly TRBD2 for D (6 bases). The CDR3 consists of 14 residues. V lost 10 bases and J 0 bases, leaving 12 bases between the germline ends. In germline, CDR1 is ENHRY, CDR2 SYGVKD. This CDR3 is CATRGEPNTGELFF. CDR3 DNA: TGTGCCACCCGCGGGGAGCCGAACACCGGGGAGCTGTTTTTT.

At least ten counts were recorded for this clonotype. The rearrangement uses TRBV29-1 and TRBJ1-1; D is possibly TRBD1 (6 bases). Germline CDR1 and CDR2: SQVTM and ANQGSEA. The CDR3 runs 13 residues. Trimming left V 7 bases short and J 2 bases short, with 14 bases between. The CDR3 DNA sequence: TGCAGCGGGGGGACACAACCTAACACTGAAGCTTTCTTT. Its protein product is CSGGTQPNTEAFF.

This clonotype was counted only a few times. The chain recombines TRBV10-2 with TRBJ2-1, with 9 bases fitting TRBD2. This CDR3 has 14 amino acids. The germline V gene has CDR1 WSHSY and CDR2 SAAADI. Trimming removed 2 bases from V and 15 bases from J; junction bases left unmatched: 11. The CDR3 DNA reads as TGCGCCAGCAGTGAGGGGGTAGCGGGGGCTATATCGTTCTTC. It codes for CASSEGVAGAISFF.

This clonotype was counted ten times or more. J is TRBJ2-2 and V is TRBV3-1; 11 bases align to TRBD2. The CDR3 covers 17 residues. V lost 3 bases, J lost 8 bases, and 11 bases stayed unmatched. CDR1 is LGHDT, CDR2 YNNKEL, per germline (reference sequence). The CDR3 reads CASSHLAGLAAAGELFF. Here the CDR3 DNA reads TGTGCCAGCAGCCATCTAGCGGGACTAGCGGCGGCGGGGGAGCTGTTTTTT.

This clonotype was recorded at least ten times. V gene TRBV12-3 or TRBV12-4 combines with J gene TRBJ2-3, with D tentatively TRBD2 (6 bases). V lost 7 bases to trimming and J lost 3 bases, with 17 bases between them. The CDR3 loop spans 15 amino acids. The CDR3 protein is CASMPGLPPTDTQYF. CDR3 DNA sequence: TGTGCCAGCATGCCGGGACTCCCCCCTACAGATACGCAGTATTTT.

This clonotype was observed many times. CDR3 amino acids: CSAREKGNTEAFF. The CDR3 nucleotides read TGCAGTGCTAGAGAAAAGGGGAACACTGAAGCTTTCTTT. The chain is built from TRBV20-1 and TRBJ1-1; D unclear. Germline V gives CDR1 DFQATT, CDR2 SNEGSKA (reference sequence). This CDR3 contains 13 residues. V lost 0 bases and J lost 1, with 6 bases in between.

This clonotype was seen repeatedly, ten times or more. This chain joins TRBV3-1 and TRBJ1-2; TRBD1 agrees at 10 bases. This CDR3 has 16 residues. Germline V gene sequence: CDR1 LGHDT, CDR2 YNNKEL (reference sequence). The V segment lost 5 bases and the J segment 1 base; nucleotides outside the gene matches: 7. The CDR3 here is CASSYPGTGDNYGYTF. CDR3 bases: TGTGCCAGCAGCTACCCCGGGACAGGGGATAACTATGGCTACACCTTC.

In its sample, this clonotype was seen many times. This chain links TRBV5-1 with TRBJ2-5; D remains unclear. The CDR3 is 14 residues long. V dropped 4 bases and J dropped 6 bases, with 16 bases sitting between them. From germline, CDR1 is SGHRS and CDR2 YFSETQ. This CDR3 is CASSGGPPEQTQYF. CDR3 DNA sequence: TGCGCCAGCAGCGGTGGCCCCCCCGAACAGACCCAGTACTTC.

Many counts were recorded for this clonotype. The chain joins TRBV9 to TRBJ1-5; TRBD1 matches 7 bases. The V gene end was trimmed by 0 bases and the J gene end by 5 bases; junction bases not matched to a gene: 2. The CDR3 is made up of 14 amino acids. The germline V gene encodes CDR1 SGDLS and CDR2 YYNGEE. This CDR3 reads CASSVAGGYQPQHF. The CDR3 nucleotides read TGTGCCAGCAGCGTAGCAGGGGGGTATCAGCCCCAGCATTTT.

This clonotype has at least ten counts. V is TRBV5-5 and J is TRBJ1-1; D is unclear. Germline CDR1 reads SGHKS; CDR2 reads YYEKEE (reference sequence). V lost 0 bases to trimming and J lost 1 base, with 7 bases between them. The CDR3 is 14 amino acids. CDR3 nucleotides: TGTGCCAGCAGCTTGGTCTCGGGGAACACTGAAGCTTTCTTT. It is translated as CASSLVSGNTEAFF.

This clonotype was seen ten or more times. V gene TRBV20-1 combines with J gene TRBJ2-7; D remains unclear. The CDR3 sequence is 17 residues long. V was trimmed by 0 bases and J by 6 bases, leaving 24 bases between them. CDR1 is DFQATT and CDR2 is SNEGSKA in the germline V gene (reference sequence). This CDR3 reads CSARDPLRHRLSPEQYF. CDR3 in DNA: TGCAGTGCTAGAGATCCCCTTCGGCACCGACTGAGCCCCGAGCAGTACTTC.

This clonotype showed up many times. V is TRBV12-3 or TRBV12-4 and J is TRBJ1-3, with D hard to call. This CDR3 spans 15 amino acids. The V end was cut by 5 bases, the J end by 0 bases, with 11 bases between. CDR3 coding DNA: TGTGCCAGCAGTCCGAACCTAGGCTCTGGAAACACCATATATTTT. It translates to CASSPNLGSGNTIYF.

There are many counts of this clonotype. This chain joins TRBV18 and TRBJ1-2; D is perhaps TRBD1 (5 bases). The CDR3 sequence is 14 residues long. Per the germline V gene, CDR1 is KGHSH and CDR2 is LQKENI. Deletions cut 0 bases from V and 7 bases from J, with 12 bases between. This CDR3 is CASSPPGQVVGYTF. In nucleotides, the CDR3 is TGTGCCAGCTCACCACCGGGGCAAGTAGTTGGCTACACCTTC. The full variable domain, its missing parts supplied by reference TRBV18 and TRBJ1-2, is NAGVMQNPRHLVRRRGQEARLRCSPMKGHSHVYWYRQLPEEGLKFMVYLQKENIIDESGMPKERFSAEFPKEGPSILRIQQVVRGDSAAYFCASSPPGQVVGYTFGSGTRLTVV.

This clonotype has a count of ten or more. The genes are TRBV11-2 and TRBJ2-3, with no clear D. In germline, CDR1 is SGHAT, CDR2 FQNNGV. This CDR3 is built from 12 residues. V lost 7 bases and J 5 bases, leaving 10 bases between the germline ends. The CDR3 reads CASNLPGDTQYF. In DNA, the CDR3 is TGTGCCAGCAACCTTCCTGGAGATACGCAGTATTTT. The whole variable domain, filled in from reference TRBV11-2 and TRBJ2-3, reads EAGVAQSPRYKIIEKRQSVAFWCNPISGHATLYWYQQILGQGPKLLIQFQNNGVVDDSQLPKDRFSAERLKGVDSTLKIQPAKLEDSAVYLCASNLPGDTQYFGPGTRLTVL.

There are many counts of this clonotype. V usage is TRBV5-1 and J usage is TRBJ1-6; D is undetermined. V was shortened by 4 bases and J by 6 bases, with 17 bases between the two germline ends. CDR3 length: 16 residues. In germline, CDR1 is SGHRS, CDR2 YFSETQ. CDR3: CASSLGGGLGNSPLHF. The CDR3 DNA follows: TGCGCCAGCAGCCTTGGCGGCGGCCTTGGTAATTCACCCCTCCACTTT.